Presented here are 20 T cell receptor beta chains from one specimen sequenced in a study of technical replicates of blood from a few donors. Here immunoSEQ multiplex PCR was the method, and the copy in TCRdb shows in-frame clones only, minus some. The sample includes some 77,000 clones, approximately 93% seen only once; the top ten take 0.35% to 0.45%. The sequencing input was T cells isolated from PBMCs. These receptors were obtained from a human donor in good health.

The CDR3 here is CASSKTSGSSTDTQYF. The CDR3 nucleotides read TGCGCCAGCAGTAAGACTAGCGGGTCTAGCACAGATACGCAGTATTTT. The chain uses TRBV5-1 and TRBJ2-3; TRBD2 aligns across 10 bases. V gave up 5 bases and J gave up 0 bases; unmatched junction bases: 6. The CDR3 loop spans 16 amino acids. Looked up from germline, CDR1 is SGHRS and CDR2 is YFSETQ. The full variable domain, in which reference TRBV5-1 and TRBJ2-3 provide the parts outside the CDR3, is KAGVTQTPRYLIKTRGQQVTLSCSPISGHRSVSWYQQTPGQGLQFLFEYFSETQRNKGNFPGRFSGRQFSNSRSEMNVSTLELGDSALYLCASSKTSGSSTDTQYFGPGTRLTVL.

This clone occurred a few times. This chain uses TRBV19 with TRBJ1-1; a possible D gene is TRBD1 (6 bases). The germline CDR1 and CDR2 sequences are LNHDA and SQIVND (reference sequence). V was shortened by 6 bases and J by 3 bases, with 11 bases between the two germline ends. CDR3 length: 13 amino acids. CDR3 bases: TGTGCCAGTAGGTCGGGGGGCTACACTGAAGCTTTCTTT. Protein: CASRSGGYTEAFF. The variable domain in full, completed from reference TRBV19 and TRBJ1-1, reads DGGITQSPKYLFRKEGQNVTLSCEQNLNHDAMYWYRQDPGQGLRLIYYSQIVNDFQKGDIAEGYSVSREKKESFPLTVTSAQKNPTAFYLCASRSGGYTEAFFGQGTRLTVV.

The sample holds one count of this clone. The V gene is TRBV30, the J gene TRBJ1-5, with 8 nucleotides matching TRBD1. The CDR3 is 14 residues long. CDR1 is GTSNPN, CDR2 SVGIG, per germline (reference sequence). J gave up 4 bases and V 0 bases, and 2 bases lay outside the gene matches. CDR3 region: CAWSVGQGNQPQHF. The CDR3 DNA reads TGTGCCTGGAGTGTAGGACAGGGTAATCAGCCCCAGCATTTT. The full variable domain, in which reference TRBV30 and TRBJ1-5 provide the parts outside the CDR3, is SQTIHQWPATLVQPVGSPLSLECTVEGTSNPNLYWYRQAAGRGLQLLFYSVGIGQISSEVPQNLSASRPQDRQFILSSKKLLLSDSGFYLCAWSVGQGNQPQHFGDGTRLSIL.

This clone was counted a few times. The V call is TRBV29-1, the J call TRBJ1-1; D remains ambiguous. The V gene's germline CDR1 is SQVTM and CDR2 ANQGSEA. The CDR3 length is 13 residues. V dropped 2 bases and J dropped 11 bases, with 18 bases sitting between them. The CDR3 spells CSVEPRLRSGAFF. CDR3 sequence (DNA): TGCAGCGTTGAACCACGGCTAAGGTCGGGGGCTTTCTTT.

The chain couples TRBV10-1 to TRBJ1-1; 8 bases align to TRBD1. Germline CDR1 is WNHNN and CDR2 is SYGVQD (reference sequence). This CDR3 spans 16 amino acids. The V and J ends lost 4 bases and 1 base, in that order; junction bases with no gene match: 8. For the CDR3, the DNA is TGCGCCAGCAGTGCCGGACAGGGAGGGGAGAACACTGAAGCTTTCTTT. Its protein is CASSAGQGGENTEAFF.

On this clone itself: Other DNA sequences in the same sample also yield this CDR3. The chain employs TRBV6-5 and TRBJ1-5, with 8 bases that match TRBD1. The CDR3 consists of 14 residues. Unmatched junction bases numbered 1, after V lost 2 bases and J lost 4 bases. From germline, CDR1 is MNHEY and CDR2 SVGAGI. CDR3 amino acids: CASSYGQGNQPQHF. The CDR3 DNA reads as TGTGCCAGCAGTTACGGACAGGGAAATCAGCCCCAGCATTTT.

This sequence joins TRBV2 and TRBJ2-7, with TRBD2 identical over 7 bases. With 4 bases clipped from V and 1 base from J, the junction kept 4 bases outside the gene matches. Germline CDR1 SNHLY, CDR2 FYNNEI. CDR3 size: 14 residues. The CDR3 is CASSGTRGSYEQYF. The CDR3 nucleotides are TGTGCCAGCAGTGGGACTAGGGGTTCCTACGAGCAGTACTTC.

V is TRBV27 and J is TRBJ2-7, with 9 bases lining up with TRBD2. The CDR3 sequence is 14 residues long. Germline V lookup: CDR1 MNHEY, CDR2 SMNVEV (reference sequence). The J segment lost 6 bases and the V segment lost 1 base, leaving 4 bases of the junction unmatched. CDR3 amino acids: CASSLYSGRSEQYF. DNA for the CDR3: TGTGCCAGCAGTTTATATAGCGGGAGATCCGAGCAGTACTTC.

J is TRBJ1-1 and V is TRBV19; the match to TRBD1 covers 7 bases. Germline trimming cut 5 bases from V and 6 bases from J; bases unmatched to any gene: 9. The CDR3 has 14 residues. Looked up from germline, CDR1 is LNHDA and CDR2 is SQIVND (reference sequence). Here the CDR3 DNA reads TGTGCCAGTAGTTGGCGGACAGGATTACCTGAAGCTTTCTTT. Translating gives CASSWRTGLPEAFF.

The chain couples TRBV30 to TRBJ1-2, with D tentatively TRBD1 (6 bases). This CDR3 has 12 residues. The ends were cut back, 3 bases at V and 2 bases at J, with 7 bases in the middle. CDR1 GTSNPN and CDR2 SVGIG come from the germline V gene (reference sequence). This CDR3 is CAWSGQNYGYTF. CDR3 in DNA: TGTGCCTGGAGCGGACAGAACTATGGCTACACCTTC.

This chain links TRBV11-2 with TRBJ2-1; tentative D call: TRBD2 (6 bases). V lost 5 bases, J lost 2 bases, and 10 bases lay in between. Germline values: CDR1 SGHAT, CDR2 FQNNGV. The CDR3 runs to 14 residues. CDR3 in DNA: TGTGCCAGCAGCCCTAGCGCCACCTACAATGAGCAGTTCTTC. As protein: CASSPSATYNEQFF.

CDR3 DNA: TGTGCCAGCAGTGAAATTGGCGGAGTCGACTACGAGCAGTACTTC. This gives the protein CASSEIGGVDYEQYF. V and J are TRBV2 and TRBJ2-7, with unresolved D. Trimming took off 2 bases at V and 3 bases at J, with 14 bases between the two ends. CDR1 SNHLY and CDR2 FYNNEI come from the germline V gene. The CDR3 spans 15 residues.

The chain is built from TRBV5-6 and TRBJ1-1; no reliable D call. Germline-derived CDR1 and CDR2 are SGHDT and YYEEEE. The CDR3 totals 14 residues. V shed 1 base and J shed 11 bases, with 18 bases lying between them. The DNA for the CDR3 is TGTGCCAGCAGCTTGTCGATGTTTGGGTCGGGGGCTTTCTTT. Translated, it gives CASSLSMFGSGAFF.

V and J are TRBV12-5 and TRBJ2-2; a possible D gene is TRBD2 (5 bases). V was cut by 3 bases and J by 7 bases, with 12 bases left in between. Germline-derived CDR1 and CDR2 are LGHNT and FRNRAP. This CDR3 comprises 14 residues. The CDR3 loop reads CASGLPGSGGELFF. The CDR3 coding sequence is TGTGCTAGTGGTTTACCGGGGTCAGGCGGGGAGCTGTTTTTT.

V is TRBV6-4 and J is TRBJ2-1; D is perhaps TRBD2 (5 bases). Looked up from germline, CDR1 is MRHNA and CDR2 is SNTAGT. The CDR3 consists of 15 residues. V dropped 0 bases and J dropped 8 bases, with 14 bases sitting between them. DNA for the CDR3: TGTGCCAGCAGTGACTCTGGTGGGAGTGCGGATGAGCAGTTCTTC. This codes for CASSDSGGSADEQFF.

The CDR3 here is CASSQEVRINEQFF. For the CDR3, the DNA is TGTGCCAGCAGCCAAGAGGTTAGAATAAATGAGCAGTTCTTC. The chain combines TRBV14 with TRBJ2-1; no clear D. The CDR3 consists of 14 residues. Germline assignment: CDR1 SGHDN and CDR2 FVKESK. V shed 0 bases and J shed 7 bases, with 10 bases lying between them.

This chain joins TRBV10-3 and TRBJ2-3; 9 positions match TRBD1. With V trimmed by 7 bases and J by 3 bases, 8 bases remained unmatched. CDR3 size: 15 residues. Germline V CDR1 and CDR2: ENHRY, SYGVKD. This CDR3 reads CAIMRGTGLTDTQYF. CDR3 bases: TGTGCCATCATGAGAGGGACAGGGTTGACAGATACGCAGTATTTT.

This chain links TRBV18 with TRBJ1-3, with unresolved D. The CDR3 contains 13 residues. CDR1 is KGHSH, CDR2 LQKENI, per germline. The V end was cut by 3 bases, the J end by 2 bases, with 5 bases between. The CDR3, as DNA: TGTGCCAGCTCACCGGGAGCTGGAAACACCATATATTTT. Translation: CASSPGAGNTIYF.

CDR3 in DNA: TGTGCCAGCAGTGAAGACAGGGAAGGTACTGGAAACACCATATATTTT. Its protein product is CASSEDREGTGNTIYF. V and J are TRBV6-1 and TRBJ1-3; TRBD1 might be the D (6 bases). The V end lost 1 base, the J end lost 2 bases, and 12 bases lay between the germline ends. Germline V gene data show CDR1 as MNHNS and CDR2 as SASEGT. CDR3 length equals 16 residues.

The rearrangement joins TRBV29-1 to TRBJ2-1, with 11 positions matching TRBD2. Unmatched junction bases numbered 4, after V lost 4 bases and J lost 2 bases. CDR1 SQVTM and CDR2 ANQGSEA come from the germline V gene. The CDR3 sequence is 15 residues long. The CDR3 DNA sequence: TGCAGCGTTGTGGTTAGCGGGAGGGCCTACAATGAGCAGTTCTTC. This codes for CSVVVSGRAYNEQFF.